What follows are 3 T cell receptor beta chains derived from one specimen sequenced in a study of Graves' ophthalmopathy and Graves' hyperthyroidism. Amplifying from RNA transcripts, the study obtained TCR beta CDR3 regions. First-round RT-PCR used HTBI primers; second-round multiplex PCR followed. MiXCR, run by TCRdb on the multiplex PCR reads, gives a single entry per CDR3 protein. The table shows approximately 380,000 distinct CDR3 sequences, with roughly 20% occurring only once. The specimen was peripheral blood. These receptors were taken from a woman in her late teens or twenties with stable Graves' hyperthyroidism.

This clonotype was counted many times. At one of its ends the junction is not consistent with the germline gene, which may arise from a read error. The CDR3 coding sequence is TGTGCCAGCAGTTCCATCAGGGAGCTACTAGCCAAAAACATTAAGTACTTC. It codes for CASSSIRELLAKNIKYF. V gene TRBV6-2 or TRBV6-3 combines with J gene TRBJ2-4; D might be TRBD2 (6 bases). This CDR3 spans 17 amino acids. Germline V lookup: CDR1 MNHEY, CDR2 SVGEGT.

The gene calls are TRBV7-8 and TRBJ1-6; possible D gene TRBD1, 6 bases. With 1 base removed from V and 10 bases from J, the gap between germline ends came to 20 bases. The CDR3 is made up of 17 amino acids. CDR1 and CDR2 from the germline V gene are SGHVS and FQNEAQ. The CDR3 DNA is TGTGCCAGCAGCTTAGGGGGGCTGGGGGGCGCTGAGTCACCCCTCCACTTT. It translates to CASSLGGLGGAESPLHF.

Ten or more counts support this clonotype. The CDR3 DNA follows: TGTGCCACCGATTTGCCCGGGACTAAGTACTTC. This translates into CATDLPGTKYF. V is TRBV10-3 and J is TRBJ2-7; the match to TRBD2 covers 7 bases. The CDR3 is made up of 11 amino acids. Germline trimming cut 10 bases from V and 11 bases from J; bases unmatched to any gene: 11. Germline values: CDR1 ENHRY, CDR2 SYGVKD.